The 21 T cell receptor beta chains listed next were all sequenced from one sample in a study of OX40 agonist ivuxolimab in advanced cancers. Only in-frame clones appear in the TCRdb table, and some are missing; sequencing was by immunoSEQ multiplex PCR. The profile covers 70,000 to 75,000 clones, with around 84% appearing a single time and 1.1% taken by the ten largest. Sequencing was performed on CD4+ or CD8+ T cells sorted from blood, taken in a trial of the OX40 agonist ivuxolimab. These TCRs come from an adult with an advanced solid tumor such as melanoma, head and neck, liver or kidney cancer.

The chain recombines TRBV18 with TRBJ1-5; D is perhaps TRBD1 (6 bases). The V end lost 6 bases, the J end lost 5 bases, and 11 bases lay between the germline ends. This CDR3 spans 13 amino acids. Germline V gives CDR1 KGHSH, CDR2 LQKENI. The CDR3 loop is CASSQGSDQPQHF. The CDR3 DNA sequence: TGTGCCAGCTCCCAGGGGTCCGATCAGCCCCAGCATTTT.

In its sample, this clone ranks as medium-sized. J is TRBJ2-7 and V is TRBV9, with 8 nucleotides matching TRBD2. The CDR3 is made up of 14 amino acids. After removal of 4 bases from V and 2 bases from J, the junction contained 5 bases not matched to a gene. Germline-derived CDR1 and CDR2 are SGDLS and YYNGEE. DNA for the CDR3: TGTGCCAGCAGCCCCGGTAGCGGGACCTACGAGCAGTACTTC. This codes for CASSPGSGTYEQYF.

The chain recombines TRBV27 with TRBJ1-2, with D perhaps matching TRBD1 (5 bases). Germline V CDR1 and CDR2: MNHEY, SMNVEV (reference sequence). Between the trimmed V and J ends, which lost 11 bases and 2 bases, there was a span of 15 bases. The CDR3 extends over 13 amino acids. The chain's CDR3 is CAGGGLPNYGYTF. The CDR3 DNA reads as TGTGCCGGGGGGGGTCTTCCGAACTATGGCTACACCTTC.

The V call is TRBV7-2, the J call TRBJ2-7; 8 nucleotides agree with TRBD2. The CDR3 runs to 14 residues. With 5 bases clipped from V and 4 bases from J, the junction kept 7 bases outside the gene matches. CDR1 and CDR2 (germline): SGHTA, FQGNSA. In DNA form, the CDR3 reads TGTGCCAGCAGCCCCCCGCCGGGGGGGTACGAGCAGTACTTC. This sequence encodes CASSPPPGGYEQYF.

This clone was counted only a few times. Here the CDR3 reads CATSRAGDYGYTF. The CDR3 nucleotides read TGTGCCACCAGCAGAGCAGGGGACTATGGCTACACCTTC. The chain recombines TRBV15 with TRBJ1-2; maybe TRBD1 (6 bases). The germline gives CDR1 LNHNV, CDR2 YYDKDF (reference sequence). Deletions cut 1 base from V and 3 bases from J, with 6 bases between. The CDR3 length is 13 residues.

V and J are TRBV7-2 and TRBJ1-1; a weak D match, TRBD1 (5 bases). Germline assignment: CDR1 SGHTA and CDR2 FQGNSA. The V end lost 5 bases, the J end lost 0 bases, and 13 bases lay between the germline ends. The CDR3 has 15 residues. CDR3 bases: TGTGCCAGCAGCCCACACGGGACCGTGAACACTGAAGCTTTCTTT. It is translated as CASSPHGTVNTEAFF. Supplemented by reference TRBV7-2 and TRBJ1-1, the full variable domain reads GAGVSQSPSNKVTEKGKDVELRCDPISGHTALYWYRQSLGQGLEFLIYFQGNSAPDKSGLPSDRFSAERTGGSVSTLTIQRTQQEDSAVYLCASSPHGTVNTEAFFGQGTRLTVV.

This clone appeared a few times. The chain recombines TRBV5-4 with TRBJ1-2; 10 bases line up with TRBD1. The germline gives CDR1 SGHNT, CDR2 YYREEE (reference sequence). V lost 4 bases and J lost 5; bases outside the gene matches: 8. CDR3 length equals 15 residues. Written as DNA, the CDR3 is TGTGCCAGCAGCGACGGGACAGGGGTTGGGTATGGCTACACCTTC. Amino acids: CASSDGTGVGYGYTF.

The chain carries TRBV5-5 and TRBJ2-3; 8 bases align to TRBD1. Trimming at V came to 5 bases and at J to 3 bases, leaving 11 bases not matched to a gene. Germline CDR1 reads SGHKS; CDR2 reads YYEKEE (reference sequence). This CDR3 has 16 residues. The CDR3 sequence: CASSPFGQGRTDTQYF. Here the CDR3 DNA reads TGTGCCAGCAGTCCGTTCGGACAGGGAAGGACAGATACGCAGTATTTT.

About this clone itself: This CDR3 is also generated by other DNA sequences in the sample. V usage is TRBV12-5 and J usage is TRBJ2-1, with D possibly TRBD2 on 5 matching bases. Germline CDR1 and CDR2: LGHNT and FRNRAP. Trimming removed 0 bases from V and 0 bases from J, with 9 bases in between. There are 16 residues in the CDR3. Written as DNA, the CDR3 is TGTGCTAGTGGTTTGGTAATTGGGAGCTCCTACAATGAGCAGTTCTTC. Translated: CASGLVIGSSYNEQFF.

V usage is TRBV6-5 and J usage is TRBJ2-7, with TRBD1 matching 7 bases. The trim removed 0 bases at V and 3 bases at J, leaving 5 bases unmatched. CDR1 is MNHEY, CDR2 SVGAGI, per germline. The CDR3 spans 15 residues. The CDR3 region has the DNA TGTGCCAGCAGTTACTCAAGGACAGGATTCTACGAGCAGTACTTC. The encoded protein is CASSYSRTGFYEQYF.

V and J are TRBV19 and TRBJ1-1; unclear D gene. This CDR3 region has 17 residues. V lost 0 bases and J lost 2, with 16 bases in between. The germline V gene encodes CDR1 LNHDA and CDR2 SQIVND (reference sequence). In DNA form, the CDR3 reads TGTGCCAGTAGTATAGATCAAGGAGCCCTCCCAAACACTGAAGCTTTCTTT. This codes for CASSIDQGALPNTEAFF.

The rearrangement uses TRBV28 and TRBJ1-3; 10 bases agree with TRBD1. The J call may be wrong; the DNA end is better matched by TRBJ2-2. Germline V lookup: CDR1 MDHEN, CDR2 SYDVKM. CDR3 length: 16 amino acids. The CDR3 DNA follows: TGTGCCAGCACCCTACGGCCGGGACAGGGGAGCGGGGAGCTGTTTTTT. This codes for CASTLRPGQGSGELFF.

The J gene is TRBJ2-5, the V gene TRBV7-9, with D possibly TRBD1 on 6 matching bases. The last part of the DNA fits TRBJ2-7 better; the J call may be wrong. This CDR3 is 15 amino acids long. Germline V gene sequence: CDR1 SEHNR, CDR2 FQNEAQ (reference sequence). The CDR3 DNA is TGTGCCAGCAGCCCCTGGCAGGGGCCCTCCTACGAGCAGTACTTC. Translation gives CASSPWQGPSYEQYF.

The J gene is TRBJ2-3, the V gene TRBV5-1, with D possibly being TRBD1 (6 bases). Germline CDR1 reads SGHRS; CDR2 reads YFSETQ. V shed 0 bases and J shed 3 bases, with 14 bases lying between them. The CDR3 length is 16 residues. CDR3 loop: CASSLEVVGGTDTQYF. CDR3 DNA: TGCGCCAGCAGCTTGGAGGTAGTAGGGGGAACAGATACGCAGTATTTT.

V usage is TRBV11-3 and J usage is TRBJ2-2, with 9 bases aligning to TRBD1. CDR1 is SGHNT and CDR2 is YENEEA in the germline V gene. V was pared by 4 bases and J by 2 bases, with 8 bases of the junction left unmatched. This CDR3 contains 17 residues. This CDR3 is CASSSRSTGGNTGELFF. DNA for the CDR3: TGTGCCAGCAGCTCCAGATCGACAGGGGGAAACACCGGGGAGCTGTTTTTT.

The chain combines TRBV18 with TRBJ2-3; TRBD2 matches at 12 bases. Germline V gene lookup returns CDR1 KGHSH and CDR2 LQKENI. The CDR3 is 17 amino acids. The J segment lost 2 bases and the V segment lost 3 bases, leaving 6 bases of the junction unmatched. The CDR3 is CASSPRLAGVPTDTQYF. For the CDR3, the DNA is TGTGCCAGCTCACCGAGACTAGCGGGGGTTCCCACAGATACGCAGTATTTT.

The chain carries TRBV19 and TRBJ2-2; unclear D gene. The CDR3 totals 13 residues. Trimming shortened V by 5 bases and J by 2 bases, and 6 bases separated the two germline ends. From germline, CDR1 is LNHDA and CDR2 SQIVND (reference sequence). CDR3: CASSWPNTGELFF. The CDR3 nucleotides are TGTGCCAGTAGTTGGCCAAACACCGGGGAGCTGTTTTTT.

The gene calls are TRBV7-2 and TRBJ2-6; the match to TRBD2 covers 7 bases. The germline gives CDR1 SGHTA, CDR2 FQGNSA. V dropped 6 bases and J dropped 4; count of bases not matched to a gene: 6. CDR3 size: 15 residues. The CDR3 DNA follows: TGTGCCAGCAGACCAGCGGGGTCCGGGGCCAACGTCCTGACTTTC. It is translated as CASRPAGSGANVLTF.

The chain links TRBV18 to TRBJ2-5; 10 bases fit TRBD1. CDR1 and CDR2 from the germline V gene are KGHSH and LQKENI. The ends lost 3 bases at V and 2 bases at J; junction bases unmatched: 0. The length of the CDR3 is 14 residues. The CDR3 DNA sequence: TGTGCCAGCTCACCGGGACAGGGGCAAGAGACCCAGTACTTC. As protein: CASSPGQGQETQYF. The entire variable domain, with the rest obtained from reference TRBV18 and TRBJ2-5, is as follows: NAGVMQNPRHLVRRRGQEARLRCSPMKGHSHVYWYRQLPEEGLKFMVYLQKENIIDESGMPKERFSAEFPKEGPSILRIQQVVRGDSAAYFCASSPGQGQETQYFGPGTRLLVL.

The V call is TRBV4-1, the J call TRBJ1-3; the D is unclear. Trimming left V 0 bases short and J 3 bases short, with 9 bases between. CDR1 is MGHRA, CDR2 YSYEKL, per germline. The CDR3 contains 15 residues. The CDR3 reads CASSQDKSRGNTIYF. Here the CDR3 DNA reads TGCGCCAGCAGCCAAGATAAGAGTCGTGGAAACACCATATATTTT.

The chain is built from TRBV19 and TRBJ1-5; 7 bases fit TRBD1. The length of the CDR3 is 14 residues. CDR1 is LNHDA and CDR2 is SQIVND in the germline V gene (reference sequence). V was clipped by 4 bases and J by 4 bases; unmatched bases: 4. CDR3 amino acids: CASSKGQFNQPQHF. Written as DNA, the CDR3 is TGTGCCAGTAGTAAGGGACAGTTTAATCAGCCCCAGCATTTT.